The present T cell receptor beta chain was sequenced within a study of cytomegalovirus exposure and HLA in healthy donors. This PCR relied on a set of 60 Vbeta primers and 13 Jbeta primers. TCRdb's table, derived via immunoSEQ multiplex PCR, lists solely in-frame clones and lacks some. The table has about 140,000 clones, 70% to 80% seen once; the top ten hold 13% to 15%. The TCR was taken from a woman between 40 and 55 years old in good health and CMV-seronegative. Sequencing used PBMCs.

This chain's CDR3 is CASSAHEGEQYF. The CDR3 DNA sequence: TGTGCCAGCAGCGCGCATGAGGGCGAGCAGTACTTC. The V and J genes are TRBV11-3 and TRBJ2-5; D possibly corresponds to TRBD2 (5 bases). The end of the DNA fits TRBJ2-7 better, so the J call may be wrong. The CDR3 is made up of 12 amino acids. Looked up from germline, CDR1 is SGHNT and CDR2 is YENEEA.